The text below deals with one T cell receptor beta chain. CDR3 length: 16 residues. Germline CDR1 and CDR2: SNHLY and FYNNEI. V shed 6 bases and J 5 bases; nucleotides not matched to a gene: 15. Sequencing used immunoSEQ multiplex PCR; TCRdb keeps in-frame clones, though not all of them. The sample holds under 200,000 clones, 85% to 90% seen once. These data are taken from a study of blood T cell repertoires in COVID-19. The sequencing sample was made of peripheral blood. The TCR originated in a man younger than 35 with active or convalescent COVID-19. The V call is TRBV2, the J call TRBJ1-2; 7 nucleotides match TRBD1. The CDR3 here is CASSKRGAGGNYGYTF. The CDR3 nucleotides read TGTGCCAGCAGCAAAAGGGGGGCAGGGGGAAATTATGGCTACACCTTC.